This T cell receptor (beta chain) was retrieved from a study of a mutant IDH1 vaccine in newly diagnosed glioma. Study information: There were approximately 62% males and around 40% females among treated patients, whose mean age was approximately 41 years.

Time point reported: week 35, safety follow-up. Topical imiquimod accompanied each vaccine dose, which consisted of 300 ug of mutant IDH1 20-mer peptide. In weeks 1, 3, 5, 7, 11, 15, 19 and 23, patients were immunized, eight times in all. In germline, CDR1 is SGHTA, CDR2 FQGNSA. V dropped 5 bases and J dropped 5 bases, with 13 bases sitting between them. There are 13 residues in the CDR3. About this clone itself: Its antigen is not known.

Generated by immunoSEQ multiplex PCR, the TCRdb table keeps only in-frame clones and is missing some. The sample shows about 68,000 clones, almost 85% of them seen only once. The chain couples TRBV7-2 to TRBJ2-7; D gene uncertain. Here the sequenced sample was PBMCs, taken from a glioma patient whose treatment included an IDH1 peptide vaccine. The origin of this receptor is a man between 18 and 29 years old with glioma. The CDR3 DNA reads TGTGCCAGCAGCGTAGTATCCGGAAACGAGCAGTACTTC. Translating it yields CASSVVSGNEQYF.